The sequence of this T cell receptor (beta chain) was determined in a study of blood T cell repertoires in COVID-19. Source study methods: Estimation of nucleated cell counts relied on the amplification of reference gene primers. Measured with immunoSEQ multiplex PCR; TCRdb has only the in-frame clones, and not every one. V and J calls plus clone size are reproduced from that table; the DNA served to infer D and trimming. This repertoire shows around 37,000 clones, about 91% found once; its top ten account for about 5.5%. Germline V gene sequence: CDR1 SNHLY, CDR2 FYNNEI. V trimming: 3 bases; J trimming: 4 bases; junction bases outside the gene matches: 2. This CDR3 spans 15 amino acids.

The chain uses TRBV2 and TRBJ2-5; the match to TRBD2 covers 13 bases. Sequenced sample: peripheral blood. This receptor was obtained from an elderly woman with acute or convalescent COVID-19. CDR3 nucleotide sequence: TGTGCCAGCAGTGAGGGACTAGCGGGGTTAGAGACCCAGTACTTC. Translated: CASSEGLAGLETQYF. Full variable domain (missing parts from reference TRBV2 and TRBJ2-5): EPEVTQTPSHQVTQMGQEVILRCVPISNHLYFYWYRQILGQKVEFLVSFYNNEISEKSEIFDDQFSVERPDGSNFTLKIRSTKLEDSAMYFCASSEGLAGLETQYFGPGTRLLVL.